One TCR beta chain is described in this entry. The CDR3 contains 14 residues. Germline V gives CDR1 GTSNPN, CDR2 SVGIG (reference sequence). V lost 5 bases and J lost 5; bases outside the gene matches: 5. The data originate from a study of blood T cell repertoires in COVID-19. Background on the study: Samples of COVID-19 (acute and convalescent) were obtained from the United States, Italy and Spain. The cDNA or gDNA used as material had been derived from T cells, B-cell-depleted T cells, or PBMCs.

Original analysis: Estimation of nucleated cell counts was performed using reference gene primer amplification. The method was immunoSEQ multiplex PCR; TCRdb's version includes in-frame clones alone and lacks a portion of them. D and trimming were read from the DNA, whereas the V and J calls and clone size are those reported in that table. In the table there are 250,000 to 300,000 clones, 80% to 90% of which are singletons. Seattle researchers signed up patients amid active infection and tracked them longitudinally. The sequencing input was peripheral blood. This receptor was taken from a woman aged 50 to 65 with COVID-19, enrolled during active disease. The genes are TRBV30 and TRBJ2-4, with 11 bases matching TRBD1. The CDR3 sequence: CAWGQGARENIQYF. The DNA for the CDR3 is TGTGCCTGGGGACAGGGGGCCCGGGAAAACATTCAGTACTTC.